Presented here are 6 T cell receptor beta chains from one specimen sequenced in a study of beta chain features in type 1 diabetes. Overall study results and limits: Patients with Type 1 diabetes showed moderately but significantly shorter TCRB CDR3s in all four CD4+ subsets.

Their antigens remain unidentified. The investigators reverse transcribed all of the isolated RNA, so they sequenced expressed TCRB transcripts. TCRdb's copy holds only in-frame clones and misses some; the assay was immunoSEQ multiplex PCR. The repertoire holds 240,000 or so clones, with more than 11% as singletons. The sample consisted of naive CD4+ T cells from blood. Receptor source: a young man with type 1 diabetes.

The V and J genes are TRBV18 and TRBJ2-6, with TRBD1 as a possible D gene (6 bases). The ends were cut back, 5 bases at V and 2 bases at J, with 22 bases in the middle. The CDR3 contains 19 residues. The germline V gene has CDR1 KGHSH and CDR2 LQKENI. The CDR3 DNA reads as TGTGCCAGCTCATCTAATGACCCTGCGGCAGGGGCTGGGGCCAACGTCCTGACTTTC. It translates to CASSSNDPAAGAGANVLTF.

This clone has just a few counts. The V and J genes are TRBV11-2 and TRBJ1-1, with D maybe TRBD1 (5 bases). The CDR3 runs to 12 residues. V dropped 5 bases and J dropped 8 bases, with 12 bases sitting between them. Germline CDR1 reads SGHAT; CDR2 reads FQNNGV. The CDR3 here is CASSNQGSEAFF. The CDR3, as DNA: TGTGCCAGCAGCAATCAGGGCTCCGAAGCTTTCTTT.

The V gene is TRBV14, the J gene TRBJ2-7; 8 nucleotides match TRBD1. The CDR3 length is 14 residues. Germline V gene sequence: CDR1 SGHDN, CDR2 FVKESK. The V gene end was trimmed by 0 bases and the J gene end by 2 bases; junction bases not matched to a gene: 0. This CDR3 reads CASSQDRGPYEQYF. The CDR3 bases are TGTGCCAGCAGCCAAGACAGGGGGCCCTACGAGCAGTACTTC.

The chain uses TRBV28 and TRBJ1-1; D might be TRBD1 (5 bases). The CDR3 extends over 14 amino acids. Trimming pared 2 bases from V and 4 bases from J, leaving 11 bases between. Germline CDR1 is MDHEN and CDR2 is SYDVKM. The CDR3 loop is CASSLPGLSTEAFF. CDR3 coding DNA: TGTGCCAGCAGTTTACCAGGGCTTAGCACTGAAGCTTTCTTT.

This clone has a handful of counts. This chain uses TRBV2 with TRBJ2-7; D call uncertain. The CDR3 length is 12 residues. Germline V gene data show CDR1 as SNHLY and CDR2 as FYNNEI. V was cut by 2 bases and J by 5 bases, with 7 bases left in between. As DNA, the CDR3 is TGTGCCAGCAGTGAACTATCGGACGAGCAGTACTTC. Protein product: CASSELSDEQYF.

This clone occurred a few times. The chain combines TRBV18 with TRBJ1-4, with a possible D match to TRBD1 (5 bases). V was pared by 1 base and J by 2 bases, with 14 bases between. The germline CDR1 and CDR2 sequences are KGHSH and LQKENI. The CDR3 extends over 17 amino acids. Written as DNA, the CDR3 is TGTGCCAGCTCACCACGGGAAGGGGCTGGGACTAATGAAAAACTGTTTTTT. Amino acid sequence: CASSPREGAGTNEKLFF.